Presented here are 15 T cell receptor beta chains from one specimen sequenced in a study of somatic mutations in cytotoxic T cells in rheumatoid arthritis. The assay was immunoSEQ multiplex PCR, and TCRdb's table has in-frame clones only and misses some. The sample records more than 15,000 clones, around 80% being singletons. The specimen was CD8+ T cells sorted from blood. The receptors derive from an adult with rheumatoid arthritis.

V usage is TRBV7-9 and J usage is TRBJ2-7, with TRBD2 matching over 16 bases. Germline V gene lookup returns CDR1 SEHNR and CDR2 FQNEAQ (reference sequence). V lost 6 bases and J lost 4; bases outside the gene matches: 12. This CDR3 has 18 residues. The CDR3 spells CASSSPGTSGGAWYEQYF. For the CDR3, the DNA is TGTGCCAGCAGTTCGCCCGGGACTAGCGGGGGGGCCTGGTACGAGCAGTACTTC.

A few counts support this clone. The chain employs TRBV6-6 and TRBJ2-7; 7 nucleotides line up with TRBD1. Unmatched junction bases numbered 8, after V lost 6 bases and J lost 3 bases. Germline V gives CDR1 MNHNY, CDR2 SVGAGI (reference sequence). The CDR3 is 14 amino acids. In DNA form, the CDR3 reads TGTGCCAGCAGCGACAGGGAGCCACACTACGAGCAGTACTTC. Protein: CASSDREPHYEQYF.

This clone showed up just once. The chain has TRBV9 and TRBJ1-3, with D maybe TRBD1 (6 bases). CDR3 length: 15 residues. Trimming stripped 3 bases from V and 1 base from J, with 11 bases between. Germline CDR1 SGDLS, CDR2 YYNGEE. The CDR3 reads CASSGRGGSGNTIYF. The CDR3 coding sequence is TGTGCCAGCAGCGGAAGGGGGGGGTCTGGAAACACCATATATTTT.

This clone came up a few times. This chain links TRBV7-2 with TRBJ2-1, with 9 positions matching TRBD2. The ends lost 5 bases at V and 4 bases at J; junction bases unmatched: 6. The CDR3 length is 15 residues. Germline CDR1 and CDR2: SGHTA and FQGNSA. In nucleotides, the CDR3 is TGTGCCAGCAGCCGTGGGCGGGAGGGGTACAATGAGCAGTTCTTC. This codes for CASSRGREGYNEQFF.

V and J are TRBV6-5 and TRBJ2-1; the match to TRBD1 covers 8 bases. Germline V gene sequence: CDR1 MNHEY, CDR2 SVGAGI. The CDR3 sequence is 14 residues long. Trimming removed 5 bases from V and 4 bases from J; junction bases left unmatched: 4. The CDR3, as DNA: TGTGCCAGCAGTCAAAGGGACAGGTACAATGAGCAGTTCTTC. This encodes CASSQRDRYNEQFF.

CDR3 bases: TGTGCCAGCAGCTCACCTCTGGGGGCAGGTCCCAACTATGGCTACACCTTC. Its protein product is CASSSPLGAGPNYGYTF. This chain connects TRBV7-9 to TRBJ1-2; a weak D match, TRBD1 (6 bases). V was shortened by 4 bases and J by 2 bases, with 20 bases between the two germline ends. Germline V gene data show CDR1 as SEHNR and CDR2 as FQNEAQ (reference sequence). The CDR3 sequence is 17 residues long. The full variable domain, in which reference TRBV7-9 and TRBJ1-2 provide the parts outside the CDR3, is DTGVSQNPRHKITKRGQNVTFRCDPISEHNRLYWYRQTLGQGPEFLTYFQNEAQLEKSRLLSDRFSAERPKGSFSTLEIQRTEQGDSAMYLCASSSPLGAGPNYGYTFGSGTRLTVV.

The V call is TRBV6-5, the J call TRBJ2-3; no reliable D call. CDR1 is MNHEY, CDR2 SVGAGI, per germline. Trimming stripped 2 bases from V and 7 bases from J, with 16 bases between. The CDR3 spans 15 residues. CDR3 nucleotide sequence: TGTGCCAGCAGTTACGACAAGGAACCACTCAATACGCAGTATTTT. It specifies CASSYDKEPLNTQYF.

The rearrangement joins TRBV5-5 to TRBJ1-5; perhaps TRBD1 as D (5 bases). The germline gives CDR1 SGHKS, CDR2 YYEKEE (reference sequence). Trimming removed 2 bases from V and 0 bases from J, with 12 bases in between. The CDR3 loop spans 16 amino acids. DNA for the CDR3: TGTGCCAGCAGCTTAGGGACGGGGACTAGCAATCAGCCCCAGCATTTT. Its protein is CASSLGTGTSNQPQHF.

This clone was seen a single time. This chain links TRBV28 with TRBJ2-7, with 9 bases aligning to TRBD1. This CDR3 spans 14 amino acids. Germline loops: CDR1 MDHEN, CDR2 SYDVKM. The V gene end was trimmed by 5 bases and the J gene end by 4 bases; junction bases not matched to a gene: 6. The chain's CDR3 is CASSRTGGGYEQYF. CDR3 sequence (DNA): TGTGCCAGCAGTCGCACAGGGGGCGGTTACGAGCAGTACTTC.

The gene calls are TRBV5-1 and TRBJ2-7, with TRBD1 identical over 8 bases. After removal of 2 bases from V and 6 bases from J, the junction contained 13 bases not matched to a gene. This CDR3 region has 16 residues. CDR1 SGHRS and CDR2 YFSETQ come from the germline V gene. The CDR3 spells CASSFIVAGGSGEQYF. In DNA, the CDR3 is TGCGCCAGCAGCTTTATAGTCGCAGGGGGCTCTGGCGAGCAGTACTTC.

The chain joins TRBV27 to TRBJ1-1; D is possibly TRBD1 (6 bases). Germline CDR1 is MNHEY and CDR2 is SMNVEV (reference sequence). V lost 6 bases to trimming and J lost 3 bases, with 11 bases between them. The CDR3 runs to 13 residues. CDR3 sequence reads: CASSPDRYTEAFF. CDR3 bases: TGTGCCAGCAGCCCGGACAGATACACTGAAGCTTTCTTT.

The chain joins TRBV7-9 to TRBJ2-3; 11 bases map to TRBD2. V lost 4 bases and J lost 6; bases outside the gene matches: 6. The germline CDR1 and CDR2 sequences are SEHNR and FQNEAQ (reference sequence). The CDR3 has 15 amino acids. DNA of the CDR3: TGTGCCAGCAGCTCCGGACTAGCGGGCCGGGATACGCAGTATTTT. Amino acids: CASSSGLAGRDTQYF.

This clone showed up just a few times. The chain is built from TRBV4-2 and TRBJ1-2; D might be TRBD1 (5 bases). Germline CDR1 is LGHNA and CDR2 is YNFKEQ. The CDR3 length is 18 residues. The V and J ends lost 1 base and 6 bases respectively, with 24 bases between them. The CDR3 region has the DNA TGTGCCAGCAGCCAAGGGGTGGGGCCCCTTGGAGTAGGAGATGGCTACACCTTC. Protein sequence: CASSQGVGPLGVGDGYTF.

In its sample, this clone was seen a few times. The chain is built from TRBV6-4 and TRBJ2-5; the match to TRBD2 covers 10 bases. In germline, CDR1 is MRHNA, CDR2 SNTAGT. V was pared by 3 bases and J by 2 bases, with 3 bases of the junction left unmatched. CDR3 length: 15 amino acids. The CDR3 DNA is TGTGCCAGCAGTGAACGAGCGGGAGGGCAAGAGACCCAGTACTTC. Its translation: CASSERAGGQETQYF.

The chain employs TRBV7-8 and TRBJ1-1, with 11 nucleotides matching TRBD1. This CDR3 has 16 amino acids. Germline V lookup: CDR1 SGHVS, CDR2 FQNEAQ. The trim removed 1 base at V and 4 bases at J, leaving 5 bases unmatched. The CDR3 here is CASSLGTGTGGTEAFF. For the CDR3, the DNA is TGTGCCAGCAGCTTAGGGACCGGGACAGGGGGCACTGAAGCTTTCTTT. The whole variable domain, remainder taken from reference TRBV7-8 and TRBJ1-1, is GAGVSQSPRYKVAKRGQDVALRCDPISGHVSLFWYQQALGQGPEFLTYFQNEAQLDKSGLPSDRFFAERPEGSVSTLKIQRTQQEDSAVYLCASSLGTGTGGTEAFFGQGTRLTVV.